This passage covers 9 T cell receptor beta chains from one sample sequenced in a study of cytomegalovirus exposure and HLA in healthy donors. TCRdb keeps only in-frame clones here, not all; method: immunoSEQ multiplex PCR. The data contain under 150,000 clones, approximately 87% of them singletons. The sequencing input was PBMCs. The receptors stem from a man between 18 and 29 years old in good health and CMV-seronegative.

The rearrangement joins TRBV27 to TRBJ1-1; 9 nucleotides agree with TRBD1. Trimming took 4 bases from V and 4 from J; bases not matched to a gene: 10. Germline CDR1 is MNHEY and CDR2 is SMNVEV (reference sequence). The CDR3 is made up of 16 amino acids. CDR3 sequence (DNA): TGTGCCAGCAGTTCCGGGACAGGGTCGTCGGGCACTGAAGCTTTCTTT. It encodes CASSSGTGSSGTEAFF.

The chain is built from TRBV2 and TRBJ2-7; TRBD1 might be the D (6 bases). The CDR3 is 12 amino acids. The V and J ends lost 10 bases and 2 bases respectively, with 12 bases between them. Germline V CDR1 and CDR2: SNHLY, FYNNEI. CDR3 coding DNA: TGTGCCACCCGACAGGATACCTACGAGCAGTACTTC. Translating gives CATRQDTYEQYF.

The DNA of the CDR3 is TGTGCCAGCAAGCCCGGGGGTTCGTACGAGCAGTACTTC. Amino acids: CASKPGGSYEQYF. The V and J genes are TRBV5-6 and TRBJ2-7, with D possibly TRBD2 on 6 matching bases. V lost 6 bases, J lost 4 bases, and 14 bases lay in between. The CDR3 spans 13 residues. Germline lookup yields CDR1 SGHDT and CDR2 YYEEEE. Together with reference TRBV5-6 and TRBJ2-7, the CDR3 gives the full variable domain: DAGVTQSPTHLIKTRGQQVTLRCSPKSGHDTVSWYQQALGQGPQFIFQYYEEEERQRGNFPDRFSGHQFPNYSSELNVNALLLGDSALYLCASKPGGSYEQYFGPGTRLTVT.

The J gene is TRBJ2-3, the V gene TRBV19; TRBD1 aligns across 7 bases. J gave up 3 bases and V 4 bases, and 7 bases lay outside the gene matches. Germline values: CDR1 LNHDA, CDR2 SQIVND (reference sequence). The length of the CDR3 is 15 residues. This chain's CDR3 is CASSTPGQPTDTQYF. CDR3 nucleotides: TGTGCCAGTAGTACTCCGGGACAGCCTACAGATACGCAGTATTTT.

This clone has only one observation. The V call is TRBV2, the J call TRBJ1-6; TRBD1 might be the D (6 bases). From germline, CDR1 is SNHLY and CDR2 FYNNEI. V shed 4 bases and J shed 8 bases, with 15 bases lying between them. The CDR3 is 15 amino acids. The CDR3 here is CASSAIQGADSPLHF. The CDR3 DNA sequence: TGTGCCAGCAGTGCCATACAGGGAGCGGATTCACCCCTCCACTTT.

The genes are TRBV18 and TRBJ1-1; no reliable D call. Germline CDR1 is KGHSH and CDR2 is LQKENI. V lost 3 bases to trimming and J lost 0 bases, with 11 bases between them. The CDR3 runs 15 residues. CDR3 in amino acids: CASSPQQVVNTEAFF. CDR3 DNA sequence: TGTGCCAGCTCACCCCAACAAGTGGTGAACACTGAAGCTTTCTTT. Using reference TRBV18 and TRBJ1-1 for the parts outside the CDR3, the full variable domain is NAGVMQNPRHLVRRRGQEARLRCSPMKGHSHVYWYRQLPEEGLKFMVYLQKENIIDESGMPKERFSAEFPKEGPSILRIQQVVRGDSAAYFCASSPQQVVNTEAFFGQGTRLTVV.

The chain recombines TRBV6-1 with TRBJ2-2; 12 bases agree with TRBD2. The germline V gene encodes CDR1 MNHNS and CDR2 SASEGT. The CDR3 runs 15 residues. The ends lost 2 bases at V and 6 bases at J; junction bases unmatched: 1. The CDR3 DNA follows: TGTGCCAGCAGTGAACTAGCGGGGGGGCCCGGGGAGCTGTTTTTT. It codes for CASSELAGGPGELFF.

The V and J genes are TRBV5-1 and TRBJ2-7, with 7 bases aligning to TRBD2. Germline assignment: CDR1 SGHRS and CDR2 YFSETQ. V dropped 0 bases and J dropped 2; count of bases not matched to a gene: 11. The CDR3 has 17 amino acids. The CDR3 nucleotides read TGCGCCAGCAGCTTGGCGGCTAGCGGAAGAGCAACCTACGAGCAGTACTTC. The encoded protein is CASSLAASGRATYEQYF.

The V and J genes are TRBV6-4 and TRBJ2-3; D gene uncertain. V shed 0 bases and J shed 2 bases, with 6 bases lying between them. The length of the CDR3 is 14 residues. Germline assignment: CDR1 MRHNA and CDR2 SNTAGT. In DNA form, the CDR3 reads TGTGCCAGCAGTGACTCCGCGGCCACAGATACGCAGTATTTT. This translates into CASSDSAATDTQYF.